One sample yielded the 17 T cell receptor beta chains listed below, sequenced in a study of blood T cell repertoires in COVID-19. TCRdb keeps only in-frame clones here, not all; method: immunoSEQ multiplex PCR. This sample carries some 390,000 clones, roughly 86% of them seen once, and the ten largest clones take less than 3.5%. Sequencing used peripheral blood. The receptors were gathered from a human donor in a cohort sampled during active COVID-19.

V and J are TRBV1 and TRBJ2-3; TRBD2, the D gene given by the table, was not confirmed from the DNA. TRBV1 is flagged as a pseudogene. The CDR3 extends over 20 amino acids. As DNA, the CDR3 is TGCACCAGCAGCCAAGGGGGAGTCACCCCAATTCGCCCTAGCACAGATACGCAGTATTTT. It yields the protein CTSSQGGVTPIRPSTDTQYF.

CDR3 sequence: CASSSPRSLLKKLFF. For the CDR3, the DNA is TGTGCCAGCAGTTCTCCCCGCAGTCTCCTTAAGAAACTGTTTTTT. V gene TRBV28 combines with J gene TRBJ1-4; D uncertain. Germline V gene sequence: CDR1 MDHEN, CDR2 SYDVKM. Trimming left V 4 bases short and J 11 bases short, with 20 bases between. The CDR3 loop spans 15 amino acids. Filled out from reference TRBV28 and TRBJ1-4, the complete variable domain reads DVKVTQSSRYLVKRTGEKVFLECVQDMDHENMFWYRQDPGLGLRLIYFSYDVKMKEKGDIPEGYSVSREKKERFSLILESASTNQTSMYLCASSSPRSLLKKLFFGSGTQLSVL.

This chain joins TRBV10-3 and TRBJ2-7; TRBD1 matches at 8 bases. The CDR3 has 15 residues. V dropped 10 bases and J dropped 3; count of bases not matched to a gene: 14. Germline CDR1 reads ENHRY; CDR2 reads SYGVKD. Here the CDR3 DNA reads TGTGCCACCCTAGGGATTGGGACAGGAGACTACGAGCAGTACTTC. Translating it yields CATLGIGTGDYEQYF.

The chain couples TRBV30 to TRBJ1-1, with D perhaps matching TRBD1 (5 bases). The CDR3 loop spans 16 amino acids. V was cut by 2 bases and J by 3 bases, with 19 bases left in between. Germline CDR1 GTSNPN, CDR2 SVGIG (reference sequence). The CDR3 region is CAWSPPEGWRDTEAFF. The CDR3 coding sequence is TGTGCCTGGAGTCCCCCCGAGGGGTGGAGGGACACTGAAGCTTTCTTT.

The chain joins TRBV3-1 (or the pseudogene TRBV3-2) to TRBJ1-1; a weak D match, TRBD1 (5 bases). Germline V gene data show CDR1 as LGHDT and CDR2 as YNNKEL (reference sequence). Trimming removed 3 bases at V and 3 bases at J, with 8 bases between. The CDR3 is made up of 13 amino acids. CDR3 coding DNA: TGTGCCAGCAGCCAGCAGGGTGACACTGAAGCTTTCTTT. Translation: CASSQQGDTEAFF.

This chain uses TRBV11-2 with TRBJ2-1, with D possibly matching TRBD2 (6 bases). Trimming cost V 1 base and J 13 bases, with 32 bases left between them. The CDR3 is 19 amino acids. CDR1 and CDR2 (germline): SGHAT, FQNNGV. The CDR3 nucleotides read TGTGCCAGCAGCTTAGTTTCGCACCCAGGCCCGGGGCTAGCGAGTCAACAGTTCTTC. Protein: CASSLVSHPGPGLASQQFF.

The V call is TRBV4-2, the J call TRBJ2-1; D is unclear. Looked up from germline, CDR1 is LGHNA and CDR2 is YNFKEQ. The length of the CDR3 is 15 residues. Trimming left V 0 bases short and J 6 bases short, with 12 bases between. This CDR3 is CASSQDRVRVNEQFF. The CDR3 DNA sequence: TGTGCCAGCAGCCAAGATCGGGTCCGGGTCAATGAGCAGTTCTTC.

The chain joins TRBV3-1 (or the pseudogene TRBV3-2) to TRBJ2-1; TRBD2 agrees at 11 bases. Looked up from germline, CDR1 is LGHDT and CDR2 is YNNKEL (reference sequence). This CDR3 has 19 residues. The V gene end was trimmed by 0 bases and the J gene end by 7 bases; junction bases not matched to a gene: 14. The CDR3 region is CASSQDGGTSGSYGNEQFF. CDR3 in DNA: TGTGCCAGCAGCCAAGATGGGGGAACTAGCGGGAGCTACGGGAATGAGCAGTTCTTC.

V is TRBV2 and J is TRBJ1-3, with a tentative D call TRBD1 (6 bases). CDR1 and CDR2 from the germline V gene are SNHLY and FYNNEI. Deletions cut 3 bases from V and 4 bases from J, with 7 bases between. The CDR3 has 13 residues. Written as DNA, the CDR3 is TGTGCCAGCAGTGAGGACAGAGGAAACACCATATATTTT. Translating gives CASSEDRGNTIYF. The whole variable domain, remainder taken from reference TRBV2 and TRBJ1-3, is EPEVTQTPSHQVTQMGQEVILRCVPISNHLYFYWYRQILGQKVEFLVSFYNNEISEKSEIFDDQFSVERPDGSNFTLKIRSTKLEDSAMYFCASSEDRGNTIYFGEGSWLTVV.

The V call is TRBV6-1, the J call TRBJ2-3, with 13 positions matching TRBD2. Germline V gene sequence: CDR1 MNHNS, CDR2 SASEGT. Trimming took 3 bases from V and 4 from J; bases not matched to a gene: 4. This CDR3 is 16 amino acids long. The CDR3 is CASSETSGGHSDTQYF. The CDR3 DNA reads TGTGCCAGCAGTGAGACTAGCGGGGGGCACTCAGATACGCAGTATTTT.

The genes are TRBV7-2 and TRBJ1-2, with D maybe TRBD1 (5 bases). The germline gives CDR1 SGHTA, CDR2 FQGNSA. The CDR3 has 14 residues. Trimming left V 5 bases short and J 8 bases short, with 18 bases between. CDR3 sequence reads: CASSPGAEGWGYTF. The CDR3 DNA reads TGTGCCAGCAGCCCTGGCGCGGAGGGGTGGGGCTACACCTTC. Full variable domain (rest looked up from reference TRBV7-2 and TRBJ1-2): GAGVSQSPSNKVTEKGKDVELRCDPISGHTALYWYRQSLGQGLEFLIYFQGNSAPDKSGLPSDRFSAERTGGSVSTLTIQRTQQEDSAVYLCASSPGAEGWGYTFGSGTRLTVV.

V is TRBV27 and J is TRBJ2-3, with 7 positions matching TRBD1. Germline values: CDR1 MNHEY, CDR2 SMNVEV (reference sequence). CDR3 length equals 15 residues. Trimming removed 3 bases from V and 4 bases from J; junction bases left unmatched: 7. This chain's CDR3 is CASSLTGPWPDTQYF. DNA for the CDR3: TGTGCCAGCAGTTTGACAGGGCCTTGGCCAGATACGCAGTATTTT.

V gene TRBV9 combines with J gene TRBJ2-1; D possibly corresponds to TRBD2 (5 bases). CDR1 is SGDLS and CDR2 is YYNGEE in the germline V gene. The germline V and J ends were trimmed by 4 bases and 12 bases, with 29 bases remaining between them. The CDR3 runs to 17 residues. The DNA of the CDR3 is TGTGCCAGCAGCCCTTTAGGCGGTAGCGCTGGATCTAGTGGGCAGTTCTTC. This encodes CASSPLGGSAGSSGQFF.

A note on this clone: This same CDR3 is encoded by further DNA sequences in the sample. This chain links TRBV5-1 with TRBJ2-3; possibly TRBD1 for D (6 bases). The germline gives CDR1 SGHRS, CDR2 YFSETQ. Trimming removed 0 bases from V and 6 bases from J, with 11 bases in between. The CDR3 has 14 residues. In DNA, the CDR3 is TGCGCCAGCAGCTTGGTACAGGGTAGGGATACGCAGTATTTT. It encodes CASSLVQGRDTQYF.

The chain combines TRBV7-2 with TRBJ1-3; tentatively, D is TRBD1 (5 bases). CDR1 is SGHTA, CDR2 FQGNSA, per germline. The CDR3 totals 15 residues. Trimming cost V 1 base and J 1 base, with 8 bases left between them. In DNA form, the CDR3 reads TGTGCCAGCAGCTTAGTATCAGGGTCTGGAAACACCATATATTTT. It yields the protein CASSLVSGSGNTIYF.

This chain joins TRBV9 and TRBJ2-2; 12 bases agree with TRBD2. Germline CDR1 SGDLS, CDR2 YYNGEE. Trimming at V came to 1 base and at J to 3 bases, leaving 7 bases not matched to a gene. This CDR3 has 18 residues. CDR3 in DNA: TGTGCCAGCAGCGTATTCCCTAGCGGGAGGGCCGACACCGGGGAGCTGTTTTTT. Translating gives CASSVFPSGRADTGELFF.

Only a few counts were recorded for this clone. The rearrangement joins TRBV12-3 or TRBV12-4 to TRBJ2-7, with a weak D call TRBD1 (6 bases). CDR3 length equals 12 residues. The ends were cut back, 5 bases at V and 3 bases at J, with 8 bases in the middle. The chain's CDR3 is CASSKQGYEQYF. DNA of the CDR3: TGTGCCAGCAGTAAACAGGGCTACGAGCAGTACTTC.